Listed below are T cell receptor beta chains from one sample, sequenced in a study of shared clonotypes between healthy human individuals. Using immunoSEQ multiplex PCR, the repertoire was profiled, and TCRdb retains in-frame clones only, with some absent. Of some 2.3 million clones listed, 85% to 95% are singletons. The sequenced sample was naive CD4+ T cells from PBMCs. Source of these receptors: a man in his late teens or twenties in good health. Some clones in this sample may be carry-over from other donors' samples. The CDR3 runs from the conserved cysteine through the conserved F or W. A D gene is named only where the DNA matches it firmly. The size entry is marked missing in some rows and otherwise reads once, few, many or a size class.

j_gene | d_gene | v_gene | abundance | len | CDR3aa | CDR3nt
TRBJ2-7 | TRBD1 | TRBV5-1 | . | 16 | CASSFYPGQGLNEQYF | TGCGCCAGCAGCTTTTACCCGGGACAGGGGCTGAACGAGCAGTACTTC
TRBJ1-2 | TRBD1 | TRBV25-1 | . | 14 | CASRAGTGLHGYTF | TGTGCCAGCAGGGCCGGGACAGGGCTGCATGGCTACACCTTC
TRBJ2-7 | . | TRBV7-2 | . | 14 | CASSLEQGGYEQYF | TGTGCCAGCAGCTTAGAACAGGGTGGGTACGAGCAGTACTTC
TRBJ1-4 | TRBD1 | TRBV2 | . | 14 | CASSVRGHNEKLFF | TGTGCCAGCAGTGTCAGGGGGCATAATGAAAAACTGTTTTTT
TRBJ1-2 | . | TRBV5-1 | . | 14 | CASSQPGFNYGYTF | TGCGCCAGCAGCCAGCCGGGATTCAACTATGGCTACACCTTC
TRBJ2-1 | TRBD2 | TRBV7-8 | . | 18 | CASSWTSGRIFPAGEQFF | TGTGCCAGCAGCTGGACTAGCGGGAGAATTTTCCCCGCTGGGGAGCAGTTCTTC
TRBJ2-7 | . | TRBV7-3 | . | 16 | CASSGQQGRALLEQYF | TGTGCCAGCAGCGGACAACAGGGGAGGGCCCTCCTCGAGCAGTACTTC
TRBJ2-1 | . | TRBV28 | . | 12 | CASSLVQLQQFF | TGTGCCAGCAGTTTGGTCCAACTTCAGCAGTTCTTC
TRBJ2-5 | . | TRBV30 | . | 15 | CAWSVRERRRETQYF | TGTGCCTGGAGTGTACGCGAGCGGCGAAGGGAGACCCAGTACTTC
TRBJ2-7 | . | TRBV5-6 | . | 16 | CASSLGSGNPPYEQYF | TGTGCCAGCAGCTTGGGGTCGGGGAATCCACCCTACGAGCAGTACTTC
TRBJ2-4 | . | TRBV15 | . | 16 | CATSRNARTNSDIQYF | TGTGCCACCAGCAGAAACGCCCGGACAAATTCGGACATTCAGTACTTC
TRBJ1-1 | . | TRBV5-1 | . | 14 | CASSLKGKLTEAFF | TGCGCCAGCAGCTTGAAAGGGAAACTCACTGAAGCTTTCTTT
TRBJ2-5 | . | TRBV30 | once | 13 | CAEPLQGGETQYF | TGTGCGGAGCCCTTACAGGGTGGAGAGACCCAGTACTTC
TRBJ1-5 | . | TRBV7-8 | . | 14 | CASSLRLSNQPQHF | TGTGCCAGCAGCTTAAGATTAAGCAATCAGCCCCAGCATTTT
TRBJ2-1 | . | TRBV20-1 | once | 11 | CSARLGQQQFF | TGCAGTGCTAGACTCGGACAGCAGCAGTTCTTC
TRBJ2-7 | TRBD2 | TRBV4-1 | . | 17 | CASSQDYLAGGLYEQYF | TGCGCCAGCAGCCAAGACTATCTAGCGGGAGGGCTCTACGAGCAGTACTTC
TRBJ2-7 | TRBD2 | TRBV11-2 | . | 13 | CASSRAGAREQYF | TGTGCCAGCAGCCGAGCGGGGGCTAGGGAGCAGTACTTC
TRBJ2-1 | TRBD2 | TRBV7-3 | few | 14 | CASSLRAGAGEQFF | TGTGCCAGCAGCTTAAGAGCGGGGGCCGGCGAGCAGTTCTTC
TRBJ2-7 | . | TRBV2 | . | 14 | CASSLVEFSYEQYF | TGTGCCAGCAGCCTGGTCGAGTTCTCCTACGAGCAGTACTTC
TRBJ1-5 | . | TRBV10-3 | . | 15 | CAISESMAPRMAQHF | TGTGCCATCAGTGAGTCGATGGCCCCCAGAATGGCCCAGCATTTT
TRBJ2-7 | TRBD2 | TRBV27 | . | 15 | CASSTIAGGPYEQYF | TGTGCCAGCAGTACGATAGCGGGAGGTCCTTACGAGCAGTACTTC
TRBJ2-6 | TRBD1 | TRBV19 | . | 19 | CASRDHPGQGVSGANVLTF | TGTGCCAGTAGAGATCACCCGGGACAGGGGGTCTCTGGGGCCAACGTCCTGACTTTC
TRBJ2-5 | . | TRBV15 | . | 14 | CATSIGTAGETQYF | TGTGCCACCAGCATCGGCACGGCGGGGGAGACCCAGTACTTC
TRBJ2-1 | . | TRBV20-1 | . | 11 | CSARAEGLRFF | TGCAGTGCTAGAGCTGAAGGGCTTCGTTTCTTC
TRBJ2-1 | TRBD2 | TRBV28 | . | 18 | CASSFGLAGGKSYNEQFF | TGTGCCAGCAGTTTTGGCCTAGCGGGAGGGAAAAGTTACAATGAGCAGTTCTTC
TRBJ2-7 | TRBD2 | TRBV7-2 | . | 17 | CASSPRGGTSGRYEQYF | TGTGCCAGCAGTCCGAGGGGGGGTACTAGCGGGAGATACGAGCAGTACTTC
TRBJ1-2 | . | TRBV18 | . | 18 | CASSDQPNSRTLSYGYTF | TGTGCCAGCTCAGACCAGCCAAACAGCAGGACCCTATCCTATGGCTACACCTTC
TRBJ1-5 | . | TRBV6-1 | . | 14 | CASQISSDNQPQHF | TGTGCCAGCCAGATATCGAGTGACAATCAGCCCCAGCATTTT
TRBJ2-7 | . | TRBV9 | . | 13 | CASSVAFEGEEYF | TGTGCCAGCAGCGTAGCTTTCGAAGGGGAGGAGTACTTC
TRBJ2-5 | . | TRBV29-1 | . | 14 | CSVVGGGRGETQYF | TGCAGCGTTGTTGGCGGAGGGCGAGGAGAGACCCAGTACTTC
TRBJ1-5 | . | TRBV6-5 | . | 13 | CASSDKRTTLEHF | TGTGCCAGCAGTGACAAAAGGACCACACTGGAGCATTTT
TRBJ2-7 | . | TRBV11-2 | . | 16 | CASSFQLGSSFYEQYF | TGTGCCAGCAGCTTCCAACTCGGGAGTAGCTTCTACGAGCAGTACTTC
TRBJ2-1 | TRBD1 | TRBV5-1 | once | 15 | CASSPGQAYKDEQFF | TGCGCCAGCAGCCCCGGACAGGCCTACAAGGATGAGCAGTTCTTC
TRBJ2-1 | TRBD2 | TRBV7-9 | . | 19 | CASSLRAGTSYLRGNEQFF | TGTGCCAGCAGCTTAAGAGCAGGGACTAGCTACTTAAGGGGCAATGAGCAGTTCTTC
TRBJ1-5 | TRBD1 | TRBV18 | . | 14 | CASSRTGDNQPQHF | TGTGCCAGCTCACGCACAGGGGACAATCAGCCCCAGCATTTT
TRBJ2-7 | . | TRBV7-3 | . | 13 | CASSLTHGDEQYF | TGTGCCAGCAGCTTAACGCACGGGGACGAGCAGTACTTC
TRBJ2-2 | TRBD2 | TRBV15 | . | 14 | CATSTAGGTGELFF | TGTGCCACCTCCACAGCGGGGGGCACCGGGGAGCTGTTTTTT
TRBJ2-1 | . | TRBV15 | . | 15 | CATSREASGVSEQFF | TGTGCCACCAGCAGAGAAGCAAGTGGGGTCTCCGAGCAGTTCTTC
TRBJ1-1 | . | TRBV5-3 | few | 14 | CARSLGGKAIEAFF | TGTGCCAGAAGCCTTGGGGGCAAGGCGATTGAAGCTTTCTTT
TRBJ2-7 | . | TRBV2 | . | 13 | CASSERLTYEQYF | TGTGCCAGCAGCGAAAGGCTTACCTACGAGCAGTACTTC
TRBJ2-1 | . | TRBV21-1 | . | 15 | CASSKAGGSYNEQFF | TGTGCCAGCAGCAAAGCCGGGGGATCCTACAATGAGCAGTTCTTC
TRBJ1-1 | . | TRBV19 | . | 14 | CASSIARGNTEAFF | TGTGCCAGTAGTATAGCGCGGGGGAACACTGAAGCTTTCTTT
TRBJ1-4 | . | TRBV2 | . | 13 | CASSRDVDEKLFF | TGTGCCAGCAGTCGGGACGTCGATGAAAAACTGTTTTTT
TRBJ1-5 | TRBD1 | TRBV28 | . | 19 | CASSLFFVGDRGRSQPQHF | TGTGCCAGCAGTTTATTTTTTGTAGGAGACAGGGGGCGCAGTCAGCCCCAGCATTTT
TRBJ1-5 | . | TRBV6-1 | . | 15 | CASSDQVNVGQPQHF | TGTGCCAGCAGTGACCAAGTAAACGTAGGTCAGCCCCAGCATTTT
TRBJ2-1 | TRBD2 | TRBV28 | . | 17 | CASSLSGLAGGYNEQFF | TGTGCCAGCAGTTTATCCGGACTAGCGGGAGGGTACAATGAGCAGTTCTTC
TRBJ1-1 | TRBD1 | TRBV15 | . | 17 | CATRRPGQGAENTEAFF | TGTGCCACCAGAAGACCGGGACAGGGGGCCGAGAACACTGAAGCTTTCTTT
TRBJ2-2 | TRBD2 | TRBV5-4 | . | 15 | CASSLTSGSGGELFF | TGTGCCAGCAGCTTGACCAGCGGGAGTGGCGGGGAGCTGTTTTTT
TRBJ1-2 | . | TRBV28 | . | 12 | CASNEADYGYTF | TGTGCCAGCAATGAGGCTGACTATGGCTACACCTTC
TRBJ2-7 | . | TRBV6-6 | few | 12 | CASRRQNYEQYF | TGTGCCAGCAGGAGACAGAACTACGAGCAGTACTTC
TRBJ2-2 | . | TRBV28 | . | 15 | CASSLWLKATGELFF | TGTGCCAGCAGTTTATGGTTGAAGGCTACCGGGGAGCTGTTTTTT
TRBJ2-6 | . | TRBV19 | . | 17 | CASSPRRGVSGANVLTF | TGTGCCAGTAGTCCCCGTAGGGGAGTCTCTGGGGCCAACGTCCTGACTTTC
TRBJ2-7 | TRBD1 | TRBV6-6 | . | 12 | CASGGTGTEQYF | TGTGCCAGCGGTGGGACAGGGACCGAGCAGTACTTC
TRBJ2-7 | TRBD1 | TRBV6-1 | . | 15 | CASSIAGTGAHEQYF | TGTGCCAGCAGTATCGCCGGGACAGGGGCCCACGAGCAGTACTTC
TRBJ1-3 | . | TRBV11-2 | . | 17 | CASSSPGRADSGNTIYF | TGTGCCAGCAGCTCCCCGGGCCGGGCAGACTCTGGAAACACCATATATTTT
TRBJ2-7 | . | TRBV18 | . | 12 | CASSPQDYEQYF | TGTGCCAGCTCACCACAGGACTACGAGCAGTACTTC
TRBJ2-4 | TRBD1 | TRBV18 | . | 15 | CASSSIRQGGNIQYF | TGTGCCAGCTCTTCAATCCGACAGGGGGGAAACATTCAGTACTTC
TRBJ2-1 | . | TRBV9 | . | 15 | CASSALEGPYNEQFF | TGTGCCAGCAGCGCGCTTGAAGGGCCCTACAATGAGCAGTTCTTC